These 31 T cell receptor beta chains were sequenced from one sample in a study of T-cell reconstitution after alpha-beta-depleted transplantation in children. Findings and caveats of the study: Alpha-beta T cells present about two months after transplant were reported to originate from several hundred expanded graft clones.

No antigen has been identified for these receptors. TCRbeta library preparation incorporated unique molecular identifiers. Each CDR3 protein is one row after TCRdb ran MiXCR on the PCR reads. The sample yields roughly 30,000 distinct CDR3 sequences, 5.5% to 7% seen once. This sample comprised peripheral blood, obtained 60 days after TCRalphabeta/CD19-depleted stem cell transplant. The receptors here all came from a child under two years old who had a stem cell transplant for acute myeloid leukemia, so the T cells may come from the graft donor.

This clonotype was found a few times. This rearrangement joins TRBV7-9 to TRBJ2-6; D may be TRBD2 (6 bases). The CDR3 consists of 14 residues. Per the germline V gene, CDR1 is SEHNR and CDR2 is FQNEAQ (reference sequence). V shed 6 bases and J shed 0 bases, with 6 bases lying between them. CDR3 loop: CASREGSGANVLTF. Written as DNA, the CDR3 is TGTGCCAGCAGGGAGGGCTCTGGGGCCAACGTCCTGACTTTC.

The table lists this clonotype with many counts. The V gene is TRBV20-1, the J gene TRBJ1-2; no firm D call. V was shortened by 2 bases and J by 3 bases, with 13 bases between the two germline ends. CDR1 DFQATT and CDR2 SNEGSKA come from the germline V gene (reference sequence). This CDR3 comprises 14 residues. The CDR3 bases are TGCAGTGCTAGACTATGGGATCTTGACTATGGCTACACCTTC. It encodes CSARLWDLDYGYTF.

The table lists this clonotype with many counts. The J gene is TRBJ2-1, the V gene TRBV24-1; D is possibly TRBD2 (5 bases). Germline assignment: CDR1 KGHDR and CDR2 SFDVKD. Trimming cost V 0 bases and J 9 bases, with 5 bases left between them. The CDR3 has 12 amino acids. This CDR3 reads CATSDLGGEQFF. The DNA of the CDR3 is TGTGCCACCAGTGATTTGGGAGGTGAGCAGTTCTTC.

In this sample, this clonotype turned up many times. This chain links TRBV4-1 with TRBJ2-3; 8 nucleotides line up with TRBD2. This CDR3 comprises 16 residues. The germline V gene encodes CDR1 MGHRA and CDR2 YSYEKL. The V gene end was trimmed by 2 bases and the J gene end by 4 bases; junction bases not matched to a gene: 8. The CDR3 DNA reads as TGCGCCAGCAGCCAAAAACACGGGAGGGCGGCAGATACGCAGTATTTT. Protein product: CASSQKHGRAADTQYF.

Many counts were recorded for this clonotype. This rearrangement joins TRBV6-1 to TRBJ2-7; D gene unclear. V lost 4 bases to trimming and J lost 1 base, with 8 bases between them. Germline CDR1 is MNHNS and CDR2 is SASEGT. This CDR3 is built from 13 residues. The CDR3 bases are TGTGCCAGCAGTGGGCACGGGTCCTACGAGCAGTACTTC. Translation gives CASSGHGSYEQYF.

This clonotype was observed many times. This chain uses TRBV9 with TRBJ2-3; tentatively, D is TRBD2 (8 bases). Per germline, CDR1 SGDLS and CDR2 YYNGEE. V shed 3 bases and J shed 5 bases, with 19 bases lying between them. The CDR3 has 16 amino acids. The CDR3 nucleotides are TGTGCCAGCAGCGGGATCGGGAGGGGGCTCAGAGATACGCAGTATTTT. Protein product: CASSGIGRGLRDTQYF. Full variable domain (remainder filled in from reference TRBV9 and TRBJ2-3): DSGVTQTPKHLITATGQRVTLRCSPRSGDLSVYWYQQSLDQGLQFLIQYYNGEERAKGNILERFSAQQFPDLHSELNLSSLELGDSALYFCASSGIGRGLRDTQYFGPGTRLTVL.

The table lists this clonotype with many counts. V usage is TRBV5-6 and J usage is TRBJ2-1; a weak D match, TRBD2 (7 bases). The CDR3 is 15 amino acids. Germline V gene data show CDR1 as SGHDT and CDR2 as YYEEEE. Trimming pared 0 bases from V and 9 bases from J, leaving 16 bases between. CDR3 nucleotides: TGTGCCAGCAGCTTGGAGGCGCGGGGGCCCCCTGAGCAGTTCTTC. This codes for CASSLEARGPPEQFF.

Relative to its sample, this clonotype is medium-sized. The chain employs TRBV29-1 and TRBJ2-7; no firm D call. V lost 2 bases, J lost 4 bases, and 18 bases lay in between. This CDR3 is 15 amino acids long. Per the germline V gene, CDR1 is SQVTM and CDR2 is ANQGSEA. CDR3 loop: CSVEMASLIKYEQYF. In nucleotides, the CDR3 is TGCAGCGTTGAAATGGCCAGCTTGATTAAATACGAGCAGTACTTC.

A word on this clonotype: One base away lies a much larger clone, so this may be a sequencing read error. This chain uses TRBV7-6 with TRBJ2-7; tentatively, D is TRBD1 or TRBD2 (5 bases each). Germline loops: CDR1 SGHVS, CDR2 FNYEAQ. The CDR3 contains 14 residues. CDR3 coding DNA: TGTGCCAGCAGCTTAGGTGAGGGGCGGAGAGAGCGGTACTTC. Translation: CASSLGEGRRERYF.

This clonotype occurred many times. The chain combines TRBV4-3 with TRBJ2-7; D not resolved. The CDR3 is 14 amino acids. V was shortened by 1 base and J by 3 bases, with 10 bases between the two germline ends. CDR1 and CDR2 from the germline V gene are LGHNA and YSLEER. The CDR3 is CASSQGQFLYEQYF. In DNA, the CDR3 is TGCGCCAGCAGCCAAGGGCAGTTCCTCTACGAGCAGTACTTC.

At least ten counts were recorded for this clonotype. The chain joins TRBV4-3 to TRBJ2-3, with 11 bases lining up with TRBD1. V dropped 0 bases and J dropped 3; count of bases not matched to a gene: 5. In germline, CDR1 is LGHNA, CDR2 YSLEER. The CDR3 length is 17 residues. DNA for the CDR3: TGCGCCAGCAGCCAAGAAATGGGGACAGGGGGGACAGATACGCAGTATTTT. Translated, it gives CASSQEMGTGGTDTQYF.

This clonotype was observed many times. The chain uses TRBV7-3 and TRBJ2-1, with D possibly being TRBD1 or TRBD2 (6 bases each). Trimming took off 5 bases at V and 9 bases at J, with 17 bases between the two ends. The germline CDR1 and CDR2 sequences are SGHTA and FQGTGA. The CDR3 covers 14 residues. As DNA, the CDR3 is TGTGCCAGCAGCCCTGGACCGGGGGCGGTTGAGCAGTTCTTC. Protein: CASSPGPGAVEQFF. Filled out from reference TRBV7-3 and TRBJ2-1, the complete variable domain reads GAGVSQTPSNKVTEKGKYVELRCDPISGHTALYWYRQSLGQGPEFLIYFQGTGAADDSGLPNDRFFAVRPEGSVSTLKIQRTERGDSAVYLCASSPGPGAVEQFFGPGTRLTVL.

This clonotype was counted at least ten times. V and J are TRBV29-1 and TRBJ2-1; 14 bases fit TRBD2. The junction had 5 bases not matched to a gene; V was cut back by 5 bases and J by 2 bases. CDR1 is SQVTM, CDR2 ANQGSEA, per germline. The CDR3 has 16 amino acids. CDR3 sequence reads: CSVYGLAGGPYNEQFF. The CDR3 region has the DNA TGCAGCGTTTACGGACTAGCGGGGGGCCCCTACAATGAGCAGTTCTTC.

Many counts were recorded for this clonotype. The chain links TRBV12-3 or TRBV12-4 to TRBJ1-1; unclear D gene. The CDR3 consists of 12 residues. V was pared by 3 bases and J by 1 base, with 3 bases between. The CDR3 nucleotides are TGTGCCAGCAGTTTCACGAACACTGAAGCTTTCTTT. Amino acids: CASSFTNTEAFF.

This clonotype came up many times. This chain uses TRBV12-3 or TRBV12-4 with TRBJ2-7, with TRBD1 matching over 9 bases. The CDR3 is made up of 14 amino acids. Losses at the gene ends were 6 bases for V and 5 bases for J; bases not matched to a gene: 8. The CDR3 nucleotides are TGTGCCAGCAGAGTCGGGACAGGGTCCCACGAGCAGTACTTC. Amino acid sequence: CASRVGTGSHEQYF.

This clonotype was detected many times. This chain uses TRBV2 with TRBJ2-5; D uncertain. There are 8 residues in the CDR3. V lost 5 bases and J lost 14, with 6 bases in between. CDR1 SNHLY and CDR2 FYNNEI come from the germline V gene. CDR3 residues: CASSQIYF. CDR3 sequence (DNA): TGTGCCAGCAGTCAAATCTACTTC. Filled out from reference TRBV2 and TRBJ2-5, the complete variable domain reads EPEVTQTPSHQVTQMGQEVILRCVPISNHLYFYWYRQILGQKVEFLVSFYNNEISEKSEIFDDQFSVERPDGSNFTLKIRSTKLEDSAMYFCASSQIYFGPGTRLLVL.

This clonotype was picked up many times. The chain has TRBV15 and TRBJ1-5; D not resolved. This CDR3 has 14 amino acids. Per the germline V gene, CDR1 is LNHNV and CDR2 is YYDKDF (reference sequence). V was trimmed by 3 bases and J by 0 bases, leaving 6 bases between them. This CDR3 reads CATSSPNSNQPQHF. For the CDR3, the DNA is TGTGCCACCAGCAGCCCGAATAGCAATCAGCCCCAGCATTTT.

Only a few counts were recorded for this clonotype. The V and J genes are TRBV7-2 and TRBJ2-7, with 13 bases that match TRBD2. The junction had 11 bases not matched to a gene; V was cut back by 5 bases and J by 4 bases. Germline CDR1 reads SGHTA; CDR2 reads FQGNSA. This CDR3 is 17 amino acids long. CDR3 nucleotide sequence: TGTGCCAGCAGCCCCGGGACTAGCGGGATCTGGTTTTACGAGCAGTACTTC. It encodes CASSPGTSGIWFYEQYF.

This clonotype came up many times. This chain joins TRBV3-1 and TRBJ2-7; D unresolved. In germline, CDR1 is LGHDT, CDR2 YNNKEL (reference sequence). The CDR3 loop spans 13 amino acids. Between the trimmed V and J ends, which lost 0 bases and 3 bases, there was a span of 6 bases. The CDR3 DNA sequence: TGTGCCAGCAGCCAAGATCCAGACTACGAGCAGTACTTC. Translation: CASSQDPDYEQYF.

Many counts were recorded for this clonotype. V is TRBV15 and J is TRBJ2-7; 9 bases match TRBD1. The CDR3 runs to 14 residues. Germline values: CDR1 LNHNV, CDR2 YYDKDF (reference sequence). With V trimmed by 1 base and J by 4 bases, 2 bases remained unmatched. CDR3 DNA sequence: TGTGCCACCAGCAGAGTCGGACAGGGGTACGAGCAGTACTTC. The encoded protein is CATSRVGQGYEQYF.

This clonotype was observed at least ten times. The chain has TRBV28 and TRBJ2-3; 7 bases agree with TRBD2. Germline CDR1 is MDHEN and CDR2 is SYDVKM. The CDR3 totals 14 residues. With V trimmed by 7 bases and J by 2 bases, 6 bases remained unmatched. The CDR3 DNA reads TGTGCCAGCACCAAGAGCGGGGACACAGATACGCAGTATTTT. Translating gives CASTKSGDTDTQYF.

There are many counts of this clonotype. CDR3 nucleotides: TGTGCCACTAGGGCAGGGGGAAACTATGGCTACACCTTC. It is translated as CATRAGGNYGYTF. The chain carries TRBV24-1 and TRBJ1-2, with 7 bases lining up with TRBD1. The CDR3 is made up of 13 amino acids. V shed 10 bases and J 2 bases; nucleotides not matched to a gene: 6. Germline CDR1 and CDR2: KGHDR and SFDVKD.

This clonotype was detected many times. The chain employs TRBV28 and TRBJ1-1, with D perhaps matching TRBD1 (5 bases). Germline V gene sequence: CDR1 MDHEN, CDR2 SYDVKM. This CDR3 has 13 amino acids. The germline V and J ends were trimmed by 1 base and 8 bases, with 11 bases remaining between them. CDR3 sequence: CASSLLGAGEAFF. CDR3 nucleotide sequence: TGTGCCAGCAGTTTATTAGGGGCAGGAGAAGCTTTCTTT. The whole variable domain, filled in from reference TRBV28 and TRBJ1-1, reads DVKVTQSSRYLVKRTGEKVFLECVQDMDHENMFWYRQDPGLGLRLIYFSYDVKMKEKGDIPEGYSVSREKKERFSLILESASTNQTSMYLCASSLLGAGEAFFGQGTRLTVV.

This clonotype was seen at least ten times. The chain joins TRBV15 to TRBJ1-5; maybe TRBD1 (6 bases). The CDR3 consists of 14 residues. CDR1 is LNHNV, CDR2 YYDKDF, per germline (reference sequence). V lost 6 bases, J lost 7 bases, and 16 bases lay in between. Here the CDR3 reads CATRPDRTIQPQHF. The CDR3 nucleotides are TGTGCCACCAGACCCGACAGGACGATCCAGCCCCAGCATTTT.

The chain joins TRBV20-1 to TRBJ1-2; D remains ambiguous. Germline V CDR1 and CDR2: DFQATT, SNEGSKA (reference sequence). This CDR3 is 11 amino acids long. V lost 3 bases and J lost 8, with 10 bases in between. The CDR3 DNA sequence: TGCAGTGCTAGGTCGTCCGGGGGCTACACCTTC. It specifies CSARSSGGYTF.

This clonotype was counted at least ten times. V gene TRBV5-6 combines with J gene TRBJ1-1, with 9 bases identical to TRBD1. This CDR3 has 15 amino acids. The germline V gene encodes CDR1 SGHDT and CDR2 YYEEEE. Trimming removed 3 bases from V and 5 bases from J; junction bases left unmatched: 8. In nucleotides, the CDR3 is TGTGCCAGCAGCTATGGGACAGGGACGGTGACTGAAGCTTTCTTT. This codes for CASSYGTGTVTEAFF.

This clonotype was detected many times. The genes are TRBV2 and TRBJ2-1, with D possibly TRBD2 on 6 matching bases. Germline CDR1 reads SNHLY; CDR2 reads FYNNEI. With 11 bases removed from V and 7 bases from J, the gap between germline ends came to 18 bases. The CDR3 is 13 residues long. CDR3 residues: CAHIREAGNEQFF. The CDR3 DNA follows: TGTGCCCATATACGAGAGGCGGGGAATGAGCAGTTCTTC.

A few counts support this clonotype. V gene TRBV6-1 combines with J gene TRBJ1-1; 10 nucleotides align to TRBD1. With V trimmed by 2 bases and J by 3 bases, 12 bases remained unmatched. The CDR3 contains 18 residues. Germline values: CDR1 MNHNS, CDR2 SASEGT. The CDR3 DNA sequence: TGTGCCAGCAGTGAATTCCCGGGACAGGGGCCGACCCACACTGAAGCTTTCTTT. It translates to CASSEFPGQGPTHTEAFF.

The sample holds many counts of this clonotype. This chain joins TRBV4-2 and TRBJ2-7, with 12 bases fitting TRBD2. The length of the CDR3 is 15 residues. The V gene's germline CDR1 is LGHNA and CDR2 YNFKEQ. V shed 5 bases, J shed 2 bases, and the junction held 4 bases outside the gene matches. The CDR3 DNA reads TGTGCCAGCAGCGAGACTAGCGGGGGAACCTACGAGCAGTACTTC. Amino acids: CASSETSGGTYEQYF.

This clonotype was seen ten or more times. The chain has TRBV7-6 and TRBJ2-7; 11 bases fit TRBD2. The CDR3 runs 19 residues. In germline, CDR1 is SGHVS, CDR2 FNYEAQ. Trimming removed 1 base from V and 0 bases from J; junction bases left unmatched: 11. CDR3 sequence: CASSLGISNSGRASYEQYF. CDR3 sequence (DNA): TGTGCCAGCAGCTTAGGGATTAGTAATAGCGGGAGGGCCTCCTACGAGCAGTACTTC.

This clonotype was found many times. The J gene is TRBJ2-5, the V gene TRBV29-1; 8 nucleotides line up with TRBD2. This CDR3 comprises 12 residues. J was trimmed by 5 bases and V by 4 bases; bases with no gene match: 3. From germline, CDR1 is SQVTM and CDR2 ANQGSEA. CDR3: CSVGLASETQYF. The CDR3 DNA is TGCAGCGTTGGACTAGCGTCGGAGACCCAGTACTTC.